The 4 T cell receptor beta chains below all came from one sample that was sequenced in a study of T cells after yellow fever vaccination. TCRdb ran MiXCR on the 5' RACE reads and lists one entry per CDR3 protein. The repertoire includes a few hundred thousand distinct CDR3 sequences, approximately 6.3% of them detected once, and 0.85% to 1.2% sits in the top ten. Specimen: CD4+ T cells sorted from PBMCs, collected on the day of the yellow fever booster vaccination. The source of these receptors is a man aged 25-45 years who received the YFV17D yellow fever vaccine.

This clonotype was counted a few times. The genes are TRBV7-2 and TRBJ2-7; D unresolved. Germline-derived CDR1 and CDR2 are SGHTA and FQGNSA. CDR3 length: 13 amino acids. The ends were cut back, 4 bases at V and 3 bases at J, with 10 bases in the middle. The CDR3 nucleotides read TGTGCCAGCAGCTCTTCGCGGAACTACGAGCAGTACTTC. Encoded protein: CASSSSRNYEQYF.

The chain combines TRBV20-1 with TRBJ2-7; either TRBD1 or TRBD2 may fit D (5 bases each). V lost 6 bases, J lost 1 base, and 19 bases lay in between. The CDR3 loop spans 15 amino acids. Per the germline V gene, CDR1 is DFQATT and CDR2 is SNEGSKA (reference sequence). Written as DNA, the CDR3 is TGCAGTGCAGCTTTTTGGGGGAAAGGGTCCTACGAGCAGTACTTC. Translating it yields CSAAFWGKGSYEQYF.

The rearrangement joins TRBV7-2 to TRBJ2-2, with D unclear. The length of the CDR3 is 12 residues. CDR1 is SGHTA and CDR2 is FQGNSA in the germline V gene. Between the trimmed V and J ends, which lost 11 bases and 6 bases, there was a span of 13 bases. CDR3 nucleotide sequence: TGTGCCTCTCGCTTGGCGCCCGGGGAGCTGTTTTTT. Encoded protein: CASRLAPGELFF.

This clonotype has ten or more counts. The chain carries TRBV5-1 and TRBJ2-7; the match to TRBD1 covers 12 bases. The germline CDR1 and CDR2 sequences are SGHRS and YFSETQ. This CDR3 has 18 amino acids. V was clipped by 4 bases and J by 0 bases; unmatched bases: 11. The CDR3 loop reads CASSPIRDRGPLSYEQYF. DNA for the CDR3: TGCGCCAGCAGCCCGATCCGGGACAGGGGGCCCCTCTCCTACGAGCAGTACTTC.